This is a list of T cell receptor beta chains from one sample in a study of response to subunit inactivated influenza vaccine. Via MiXCR, TCRdb re-called the RT-PCR reads, giving one row per CDR3 protein. The sample lists some 570,000 distinct CDR3 sequences, 10% to 12% occurring once. The same data also went into a second study, on T cells expressing NK-cell markers.

This sample comprised PBMCs from blood, obtained on the day of vaccination. The receptors shown here come from a man between 50 and 59 years old who received an inactivated influenza vaccine. Each CDR3 is given with its conserved first and last residue. Each record gives: J gene, D gene, V gene, clone size, CDR3 protein, CDR3 DNA. A D gene is named only where the DNA matches it firmly. The size of a clone is reported for some rows only, either as once, few or many, or as a class for expanded clones.

TRBJ2-7 | - | TRBV28 | few | CASSPMGRDTYEQYF | TGTGCCAGCTCCCCTATGGGACGCGACACCTACGAGCAGTACTTC
TRBJ1-5 | - | TRBV6-1 | few | CASSPGGVIYNQPQHF | TGTGCCAGCAGTCCCGGAGGGGTGATTTACAATCAGCCCCAGCATTTT
TRBJ2-1 | - | TRBV27 | - | CASSWASSYEQFF | TGTGCCAGCAGTTGGGCGAGCTCCTACGAGCAGTTCTTC
TRBJ2-1 | TRBD1 | TRBV6-2/TRBV6-3 | many | CASSYRDSSYNEQFF | TGTGCCAGCAGTTACCGGGACAGCTCCTACAATGAGCAGTTCTTC
TRBJ2-7 | - | TRBV5-1 | many | CASSLNSHEQYF | TGCGCCAGCAGCTTAAACAGCCACGAGCAGTACTTC
TRBJ2-3 | TRBD1 | TRBV5-1 | - | CASSLGDRGGDTQYF | TGCGCCAGCAGCTTGGGGGACAGGGGAGGAGATACGCAGTATTTT
TRBJ2-3 | TRBD2 | TRBV12-3/TRBV12-4 | - | CASSPPRGAADTQYF | TGTGCCAGCAGTCCGCCGCGGGGGGCGGCAGATACGCAGTATTTT
TRBJ2-3 | - | TRBV5-5 | - | CASSRPGQTSSTDTQYF | TGTGCCAGCAGCCGTCCCGGGCAGACCTCTAGCACAGATACGCAGTATTTT
TRBJ2-7 | - | TRBV12-3/TRBV12-4 | - | CASSFLGGTRAYEQYF | TGTGCCAGCAGTTTTTTAGGGGGGACAAGGGCCTACGAGCAGTACTTC
TRBJ2-7 | TRBD1 | TRBV4-1 | - | CASSSIPGGSYEQYF | TGCGCCAGCAGTTCTATACCAGGGGGCTCCTACGAGCAGTACTTC
TRBJ2-7 | - | TRBV4-2 | few | CASSQEPGPRSSYEQYF | TGTGCCAGCAGCCAAGAGCCGGGACCTAGGAGCTCCTACGAGCAGTACTTC
TRBJ2-1 | TRBD2 | TRBV10-3 | many | CAITPGLAGANEQFF | TGTGCCATCACCCCTGGACTAGCGGGAGCTAATGAGCAGTTCTTC
TRBJ2-3 | - | TRBV18 | - | CASSPRENTDTQYF | TGTGCCAGCTCACCACGGGAGAACACAGATACGCAGTATTTT
TRBJ2-5 | TRBD1 | TRBV5-1 | - | CASSFSGTGGVETQYF | TGCGCCAGCAGCTTTTCGGGGACAGGGGGCGTCGAGACCCAGTACTTC
TRBJ2-1 | - | TRBV28 | - | CASNPPRAAYNEQFF | TGTGCCAGCAACCCCCCCCGGGCAGCCTACAATGAGCAGTTCTTC
TRBJ2-7 | - | TRBV20-1 | few | CSAPDRSSYEQYF | TGCAGTGCTCCGGACCGAAGCTCCTACGAGCAGTACTTC
TRBJ2-7 | TRBD1 | TRBV20-1 | - | CSATQNRGTVEQYF | TGCAGTGCTACCCAGAACAGGGGGACCGTGGAGCAGTACTTC
TRBJ1-5 | - | TRBV2 | - | CASSGNKARGNQPQHF | TGTGCCAGCAGTGGCAACAAGGCTAGGGGCAATCAGCCCCAGCATTTT
TRBJ1-5 | - | TRBV5-1 | - | CASSLQSGEPQHF | TGCGCCAGCAGCTTACAGTCGGGAGAGCCCCAGCATTTT
TRBJ2-1 | TRBD2 | TRBV2 | many | CASSPSGFAIHEQFF | TGTGCCAGCTCTCCTAGCGGGTTCGCTATCCATGAGCAGTTCTTC
TRBJ1-2 | - | TRBV20-1 | - | CSAPNRALNGYTF | TGCAGTGCGCCGAACCGGGCCTTGAACGGCTACACCTTC
TRBJ1-1 | - | TRBV12-3/TRBV12-4 | - | CASSVGGGSTEAFF | TGTGCCAGCAGTGTTGGGGGGGGTAGTACTGAAGCTTTCTTT
TRBJ2-1 | - | TRBV7-2 | - | CASKTQAGGEQFF | TGTGCCAGCAAAACTCAAGCGGGCGGGGAGCAGTTCTTC
TRBJ2-3 | - | TRBV9 | many | CASSVAVTDTQYF | TGTGCCAGCAGCGTAGCCGTCACAGATACGCAGTATTTT
TRBJ1-5 | - | TRBV20-1 | many | CSARDQGGYQPQHF | TGCAGTGCTAGAGATCAAGGCGGCTATCAGCCCCAGCATTTT
TRBJ2-3 | - | TRBV4-2 | few | CASSQGFQGDTQYF | TGTGCCAGCAGCCAAGGATTTCAGGGTGATACGCAGTATTTT
TRBJ1-2 | - | TRBV12-3/TRBV12-4 | many | CASSLRDGGYTF | TGTGCCAGCAGTTTGAGGGATGGTGGCTACACCTTC
TRBJ2-5 | TRBD1 | TRBV4-2 | - | CASSGQGGKETQYF | TGTGCCAGCAGCGGACAGGGCGGGAAAGAGACCCAGTACTTC
TRBJ2-1 | TRBD2 | TRBV5-1 | - | CASSIGLDPYNEQFF | TGCGCCAGCAGCATAGGACTAGACCCCTACAATGAGCAGTTCTTC
TRBJ1-4 | TRBD1 | TRBV16 | - | CASSPFGTETNEKLFF | TGTGCCAGCAGCCCCTTCGGGACAGAGACTAATGAAAAACTGTTTTTT